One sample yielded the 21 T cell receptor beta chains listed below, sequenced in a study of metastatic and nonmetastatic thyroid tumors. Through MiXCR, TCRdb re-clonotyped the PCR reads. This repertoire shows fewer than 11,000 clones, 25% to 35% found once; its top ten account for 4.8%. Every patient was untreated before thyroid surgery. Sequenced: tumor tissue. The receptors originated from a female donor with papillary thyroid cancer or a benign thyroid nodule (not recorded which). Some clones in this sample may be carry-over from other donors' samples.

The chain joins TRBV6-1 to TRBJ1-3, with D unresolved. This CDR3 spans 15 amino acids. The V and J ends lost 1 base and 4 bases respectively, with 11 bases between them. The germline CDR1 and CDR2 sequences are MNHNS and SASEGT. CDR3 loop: CASSEGGSGGNTIYF. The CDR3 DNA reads TGTGCCAGCAGTGAAGGCGGCTCGGGGGGAAACACCATATATTTT.

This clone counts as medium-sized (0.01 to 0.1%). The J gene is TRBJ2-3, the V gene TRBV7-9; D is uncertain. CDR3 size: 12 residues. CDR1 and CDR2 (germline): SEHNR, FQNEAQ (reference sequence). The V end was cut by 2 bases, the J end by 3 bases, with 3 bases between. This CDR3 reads CASSLLTDTQYF. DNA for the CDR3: TGTGCCAGCAGCTTATTAACAGATACGCAGTATTTT.

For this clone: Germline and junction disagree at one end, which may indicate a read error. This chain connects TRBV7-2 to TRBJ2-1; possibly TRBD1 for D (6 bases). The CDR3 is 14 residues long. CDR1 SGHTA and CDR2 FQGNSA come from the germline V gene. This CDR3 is CASSPPGQYSEQFF. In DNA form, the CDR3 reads TGTGCCAGCAGCCCTCCTGGACAGTACAGTGAGCAGTTCTTC.

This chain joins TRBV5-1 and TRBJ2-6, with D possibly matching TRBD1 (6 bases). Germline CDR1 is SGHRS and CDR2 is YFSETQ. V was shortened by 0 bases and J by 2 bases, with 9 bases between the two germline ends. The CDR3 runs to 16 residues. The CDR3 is CASSLAGGAGANVLTF. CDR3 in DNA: TGCGCCAGCAGCTTGGCTGGGGGCGCTGGGGCCAACGTCCTGACTTTC. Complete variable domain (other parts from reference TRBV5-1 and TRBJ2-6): KAGVTQTPRYLIKTRGQQVTLSCSPISGHRSVSWYQQTPGQGLQFLFEYFSETQRNKGNFPGRFSGRQFSNSRSEMNVSTLELGDSALYLCASSLAGGAGANVLTFGAGSRLTVL.

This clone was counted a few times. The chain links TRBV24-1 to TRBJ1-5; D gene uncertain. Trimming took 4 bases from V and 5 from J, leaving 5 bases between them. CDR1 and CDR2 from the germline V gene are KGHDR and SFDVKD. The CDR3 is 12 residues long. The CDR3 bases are TGTGCCACCAGTGACGGTTATCAGCCCCAGCATTTT. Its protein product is CATSDGYQPQHF.

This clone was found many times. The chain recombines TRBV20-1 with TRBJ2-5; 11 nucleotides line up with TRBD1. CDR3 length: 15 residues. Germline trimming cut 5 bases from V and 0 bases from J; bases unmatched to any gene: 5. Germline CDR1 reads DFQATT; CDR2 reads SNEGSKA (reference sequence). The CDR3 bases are TGCAGTGCTGGGGGGACAGGGGGGTACCAAGAGACCCAGTACTTC. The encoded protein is CSAGGTGGYQETQYF.

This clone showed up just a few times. Here the CDR3 DNA reads TGTGCCAGCAGCCCTAGGCGGGAGGGTTCAGATACGCAGTATTTT. It encodes CASSPRREGSDTQYF. J is TRBJ2-3 and V is TRBV27; TRBD2 matches at 9 bases. CDR3 length: 15 residues. The V gene's germline CDR1 is MNHEY and CDR2 SMNVEV (reference sequence). Losses at the gene ends were 6 bases for V and 4 bases for J; bases not matched to a gene: 8.

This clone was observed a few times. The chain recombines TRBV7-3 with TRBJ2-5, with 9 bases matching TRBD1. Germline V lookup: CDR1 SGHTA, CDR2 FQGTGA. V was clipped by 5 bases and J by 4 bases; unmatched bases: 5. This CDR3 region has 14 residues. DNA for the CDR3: TGTGCCAGCAGCGTTACAGGGGGCGCAGAGACCCAGTACTTC. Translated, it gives CASSVTGGAETQYF.

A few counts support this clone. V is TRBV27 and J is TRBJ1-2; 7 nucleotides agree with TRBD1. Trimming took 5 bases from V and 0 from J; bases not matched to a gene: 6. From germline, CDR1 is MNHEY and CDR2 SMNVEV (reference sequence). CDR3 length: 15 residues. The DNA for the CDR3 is TGTGCCAGCAGTCCTGCCGGGACAGCTAACTATGGCTACACCTTC. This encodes CASSPAGTANYGYTF.

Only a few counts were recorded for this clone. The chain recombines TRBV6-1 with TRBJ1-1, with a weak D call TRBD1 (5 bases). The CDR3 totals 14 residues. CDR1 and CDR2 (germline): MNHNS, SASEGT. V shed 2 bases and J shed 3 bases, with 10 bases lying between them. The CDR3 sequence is CASSEQGGDTEAFF. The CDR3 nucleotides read TGTGCCAGCAGTGAACAGGGAGGGGACACTGAAGCTTTCTTT.

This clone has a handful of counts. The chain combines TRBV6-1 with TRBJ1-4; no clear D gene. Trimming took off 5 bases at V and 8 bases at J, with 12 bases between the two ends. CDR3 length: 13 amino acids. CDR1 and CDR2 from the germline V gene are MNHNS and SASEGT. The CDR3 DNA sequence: TGTGCCAGCAGTCGGCGACCGGAGGAAAAACTGTTTTTT. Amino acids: CASSRRPEEKLFF.

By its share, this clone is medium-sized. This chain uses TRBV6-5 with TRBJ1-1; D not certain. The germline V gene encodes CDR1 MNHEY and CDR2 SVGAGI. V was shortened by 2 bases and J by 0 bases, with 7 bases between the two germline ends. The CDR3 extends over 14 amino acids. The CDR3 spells CASSYGSMNTEAFF. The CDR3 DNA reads TGTGCCAGCAGTTACGGTTCCATGAACACTGAAGCTTTCTTT.

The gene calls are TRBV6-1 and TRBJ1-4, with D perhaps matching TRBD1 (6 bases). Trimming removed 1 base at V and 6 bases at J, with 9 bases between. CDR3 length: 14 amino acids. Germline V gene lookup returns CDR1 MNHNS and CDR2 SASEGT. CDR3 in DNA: TGTGCCAGCAGTGAAGGACAGGAAGATGAAAAACTGTTTTTT. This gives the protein CASSEGQEDEKLFF.

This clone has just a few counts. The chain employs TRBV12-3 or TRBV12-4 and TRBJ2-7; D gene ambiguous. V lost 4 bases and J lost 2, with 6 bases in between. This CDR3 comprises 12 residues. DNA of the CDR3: TGTGCCAGCAGTTCCCGAACCTACGAGCAGTACTTC. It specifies CASSSRTYEQYF.

In DNA form, the CDR3 reads TGTGCCAGCAGCTTAACTGGCCTTAGGGGGGGCACTGAAGCTTTCTTT. Translated, it gives CASSLTGLRGGTEAFF. The V call is TRBV11-2, the J call TRBJ1-1; TRBD1 is a possible D gene (6 bases). CDR1 SGHAT and CDR2 FQNNGV come from the germline V gene. The V end lost 2 bases, the J end lost 4 bases, and 17 bases lay between the germline ends. The CDR3 spans 16 residues.

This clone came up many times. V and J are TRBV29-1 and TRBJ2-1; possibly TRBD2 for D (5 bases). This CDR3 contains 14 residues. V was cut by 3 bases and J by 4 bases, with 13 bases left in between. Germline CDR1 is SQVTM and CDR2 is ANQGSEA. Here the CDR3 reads CSVDKSGTYNEQFF. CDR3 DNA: TGCAGCGTTGACAAAAGCGGAACATACAATGAGCAGTTCTTC.

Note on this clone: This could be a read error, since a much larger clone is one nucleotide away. The CDR3 DNA reads as TGCGCCAGCATACCCAACACGGATACGCAGTATTTT. It translates to CASIPNTDTQYF. The V call is TRBV5-1, the J call TRBJ2-3; D is undetermined. This CDR3 comprises 12 residues. The germline V gene has CDR1 SGHRS and CDR2 YFSETQ. The ends were cut back, 6 bases at V and 6 bases at J, with 11 bases in the middle.

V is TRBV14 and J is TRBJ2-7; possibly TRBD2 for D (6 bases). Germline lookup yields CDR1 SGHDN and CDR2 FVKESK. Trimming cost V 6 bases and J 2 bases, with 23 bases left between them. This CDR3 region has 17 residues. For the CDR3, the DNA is TGTGCCAGCAGACAACGCACGGGGCGGGATATTACCTACGAGCAGTACTTC. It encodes CASRQRTGRDITYEQYF. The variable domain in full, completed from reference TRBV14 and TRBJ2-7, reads EAGVTQFPSHSVIEKGQTVTLRCDPISGHDNLYWYRRVMGKEIKFLLHFVKESKQDESGMPNNRFLAERTGGTYSTLKVQPAELEDSGVYFCASRQRTGRDITYEQYFGPGTRLTVT.

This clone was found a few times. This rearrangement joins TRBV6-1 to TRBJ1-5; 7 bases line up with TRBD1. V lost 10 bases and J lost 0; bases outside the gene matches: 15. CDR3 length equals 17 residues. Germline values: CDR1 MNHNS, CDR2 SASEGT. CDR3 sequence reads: CAIQSGTVIYSNQPQHF. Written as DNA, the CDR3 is TGTGCCATTCAATCCGGGACAGTGATCTATAGCAATCAGCCCCAGCATTTT.

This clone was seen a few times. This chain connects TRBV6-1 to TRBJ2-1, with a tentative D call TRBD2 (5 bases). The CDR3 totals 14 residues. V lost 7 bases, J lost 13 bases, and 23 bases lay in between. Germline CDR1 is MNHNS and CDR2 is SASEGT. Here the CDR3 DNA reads TGTGCCAGCACGGGTTCGCGAGGGCCCTGTGATCAGTTCTTC. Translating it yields CASTGSRGPCDQFF.

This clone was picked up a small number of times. CDR3 region: CASTPGGSPETQYF. CDR3 nucleotide sequence: TGTGCCAGCACCCCTGGAGGGAGTCCAGAGACCCAGTACTTC. The V and J genes are TRBV27 and TRBJ2-5, with D possibly TRBD2 on 6 matching bases. The CDR3 extends over 14 amino acids. V lost 7 bases and J 4 bases, leaving 16 bases between the germline ends. Germline V gene lookup returns CDR1 MNHEY and CDR2 SMNVEV (reference sequence).